A single sample gave rise to the 25 T cell receptor beta chains below, sequenced in a study of regulatory T cells in long-lasting Graves disease. As to time point: persistent/refractory GD, antithyroid drugs over 5 years with positive TRAb. Generation of the TCR library employed RNA extracted from PBMCs. Arm-PCR with iRepertoire HTBI primers amplified the CDR3 regions for these TCR beta libraries. In TCRdb, the multiplex PCR reads were re-called with MiXCR into one record per CDR3 protein. The table includes roughly 400,000 distinct CDR3 sequences, around a fifth detected once. The starting material was peripheral blood mononuclear cells (PBMCs), obtained when the disease was refractory, from a patient treated with antithyroid drugs. These receptors came from a female donor with Graves disease.

This clonotype was found a few times. It is likely a read error, because the conserved phenylalanine at the end of the CDR3 is missing. The V gene is TRBV7-8, the J gene TRBJ2-5; TRBD1 is a possible D gene (6 bases). The length of the CDR3 is 14 residues. The V end lost 4 bases, the J end lost 4 bases, and 13 bases lay between the germline ends. Germline V gene data show CDR1 as SGHVS and CDR2 as FQNEAQ. The DNA for the CDR3 is TGTGCCAGCAGCTCCGTCCCAGGGGCAGAGACCCAGTACCTC. This sequence encodes CASSSVPGAETQYL.

This clonotype was picked up one time. This chain joins TRBV4-2 and TRBJ1-4; tentative D call: TRBD1 (6 bases). CDR1 and CDR2 from the germline V gene are LGHNA and YNFKEQ. Trimming removed 0 bases from V and 3 bases from J, with 20 bases in between. The CDR3 consists of 19 residues. The CDR3 sequence is CASSQDVFWQGTANEKLFF. The CDR3 DNA follows: TGTGCCAGCAGCCAAGATGTATTCTGGCAGGGGACGGCTAATGAAAAACTGTTTTTT.

The chain carries TRBV27 and TRBJ2-3; D remains ambiguous. The germline gives CDR1 MNHEY, CDR2 SMNVEV (reference sequence). The CDR3 is 13 amino acids. The germline V and J ends were trimmed by 3 bases and 6 bases, with 10 bases remaining between them. CDR3 amino acids: CASSFREADTQYF. CDR3 coding DNA: TGTGCCAGCAGTTTTCGAGAGGCGGATACGCAGTATTTT.

This clonotype was recorded many times. This chain uses TRBV3-1 with TRBJ2-6; 9 bases agree with TRBD2. CDR3 length equals 19 residues. Germline V lookup: CDR1 LGHDT, CDR2 YNNKEL (reference sequence). Trimming took 2 bases from V and 0 from J; bases not matched to a gene: 8. CDR3 nucleotide sequence: TGTGCCAGCAGCCAACAAGGACTAGCGAAAACCTCTGGGGCCAACGTCCTGACTTTC. Translated: CASSQQGLAKTSGANVLTF.

This clonotype has more than one count but fewer than ten. The chain is built from TRBV5-6 and TRBJ2-2, with no clear D. The CDR3 contains 16 residues. The V end lost 2 bases, the J end lost 0 bases, and 11 bases lay between the germline ends. CDR1 is SGHDT and CDR2 is YYEEEE in the germline V gene. The CDR3 nucleotides read TGTGCCAGCAGCTTCCGCCTAACCGCGAACACCGGGGAGCTGTTTTTT. This codes for CASSFRLTANTGELFF.

In its sample, this clonotype was seen once. The chain employs TRBV3-1 and TRBJ2-7; D gene ambiguous. Per the germline V gene, CDR1 is LGHDT and CDR2 is YNNKEL (reference sequence). The CDR3 covers 16 residues. V lost 2 bases, J lost 5 bases, and 19 bases lay in between. The CDR3 is CASSQYGRSRFHEQYF. The CDR3 DNA sequence: TGTGCCAGCAGCCAATACGGGCGAAGCAGATTCCACGAGCAGTACTTC.

The rearrangement joins TRBV10-3 to TRBJ2-2, with 8 bases fitting TRBD1. CDR3 length: 17 amino acids. The V gene's germline CDR1 is ENHRY and CDR2 SYGVKD. The V gene end was trimmed by 4 bases and the J gene end by 0 bases; junction bases not matched to a gene: 7. The CDR3 here is CAISGTGSNSNTGELFF. For the CDR3, the DNA is TGTGCCATCAGTGGGACAGGGTCCAACTCGAACACCGGGGAGCTGTTTTTT.

Many counts were recorded for this clonotype. The V gene is TRBV6-2 or TRBV6-3, the J gene TRBJ1-4; D unclear. In germline, CDR1 is MNHEY, CDR2 SVGEGT. The CDR3 covers 15 residues. Trimming stripped 2 bases from V and 7 bases from J, with 14 bases between. The CDR3 is CASSYATPQSEKLFF. For the CDR3, the DNA is TGTGCCAGCAGTTACGCAACCCCCCAAAGTGAAAAACTGTTTTTT.

This clonotype was seen only a few times. The chain recombines TRBV2 with TRBJ2-3, with TRBD1 matching over 8 bases. V lost 7 bases and J lost 4; bases outside the gene matches: 16. The CDR3 spans 17 residues. Per germline, CDR1 SNHLY and CDR2 FYNNEI. This CDR3 reads CASKTLSGGAISDTQYF. The CDR3 bases are TGTGCCAGCAAGACGCTGTCAGGGGGCGCGATCTCAGATACGCAGTATTTT.

The table lists this clonotype with a few counts. The genes are TRBV6-5 and TRBJ2-1, with TRBD2 matching over 7 bases. This CDR3 contains 16 residues. CDR1 MNHEY and CDR2 SVGAGI come from the germline V gene. The ends lost 4 bases at V and 0 bases at J; junction bases unmatched: 6. CDR3: CASSFSGLSSYNEQFF. DNA of the CDR3: TGTGCCAGCAGTTTTAGCGGGTTAAGCTCCTACAATGAGCAGTTCTTC.

This clonotype was found many times. The chain has TRBV28 and TRBJ1-2; D ambiguous. With 7 bases removed from V and 1 base from J, the gap between germline ends came to 13 bases. The CDR3 sequence is 14 residues long. Germline V CDR1 and CDR2: MDHEN, SYDVKM. The CDR3 nucleotides read TGTGCCAGCACCCGGGAGGGTTTTAACTATGGCTACACCTTC. Protein sequence: CASTREGFNYGYTF.

In this sample, this clonotype turned up many times. This chain's CDR3 is CASSGQGGNYGYTF. The CDR3 DNA sequence: TGTGCCAGCAGTGGGCAGGGGGGGAACTATGGCTACACCTTC. The chain employs TRBV12-3 or TRBV12-4 and TRBJ1-2; TRBD1 aligns across 7 bases. V shed 5 bases and J 2 bases; nucleotides not matched to a gene: 5. The CDR3 has 14 residues.

The gene calls are TRBV29-1 and TRBJ2-7; the D call may be TRBD1 or TRBD2 (6 bases each). The germline V and J ends were trimmed by 0 bases and 1 base, with 13 bases remaining between them. This CDR3 is built from 15 residues. Germline V gives CDR1 SQVTM, CDR2 ANQGSEA. In DNA, the CDR3 is TGCAGCGTTGAAGAGGGGTCGGGGGCTTCCTACGAGCAGTACTTC. Its translation: CSVEEGSGASYEQYF.

About this clonotype itself: A much more abundant neighbour one base away suggests this may be a read error. This chain connects TRBV6-1 to TRBJ2-7, with 7 nucleotides matching TRBD2. V lost 7 bases and J lost 4; bases outside the gene matches: 13. The CDR3 has 15 amino acids. Germline V CDR1 and CDR2: MNHNS, SASEGT. The CDR3 coding sequence is TGTGCCAGCATGCAAGTGGGACTACCACCTTACGAGCAGTACTTC. The encoded protein is CASMQVGLPPYEQYF.

Many counts were recorded for this clonotype. The V call is TRBV20-1, the J call TRBJ2-7, with a possible D match to TRBD2 (5 bases). Trimming stripped 3 bases from V and 0 bases from J, with 12 bases between. From germline, CDR1 is DFQATT and CDR2 SNEGSKA (reference sequence). The CDR3 has 14 residues. CDR3 nucleotide sequence: TGCAGTGCTAGCCTCGGAGGCTACTCCTACGAGCAGTACTTC. Protein: CSASLGGYSYEQYF.

This clonotype was detected ten times or more. The chain combines TRBV12-5 with TRBJ1-5; no firm D call. V shed 1 base and J shed 4 bases, with 5 bases lying between them. CDR3 length equals 13 residues. Germline lookup yields CDR1 LGHNT and CDR2 FRNRAP. The CDR3 region has the DNA TGTGCTAGTGGTTTGGGTAGTAATCAGCCCCAGCATTTT. This encodes CASGLGSNQPQHF. Using reference TRBV12-5 and TRBJ1-5 for the parts outside the CDR3, the full variable domain is DARVTQTPRHKVTEMGQEVTMRCQPILGHNTVFWYRQTMMQGLELLAYFRNRAPLDDSGMPKDRFSAEMPDATLATLKIQPSEPRDSAVYFCASGLGSNQPQHFGDGTRLSIL.

CDR3 in DNA: TGCGCCAGCAGCTTGGACGGGACTAACTACAATGAGCAGTTCTTC. Its translation: CASSLDGTNYNEQFF. The chain links TRBV5-1 to TRBJ2-1, with 7 bases aligning to TRBD2. The CDR3 contains 15 residues. Germline loops: CDR1 SGHRS, CDR2 YFSETQ. V lost 0 bases to trimming and J lost 3 bases; unmatched junction nucleotides: 3.

In this sample, this clonotype turned up a few times. The V and J genes are TRBV5-1 and TRBJ1-1, with D uncertain. Germline V gene sequence: CDR1 SGHRS, CDR2 YFSETQ. CDR3 size: 13 residues. Trimming removed 3 bases from V and 9 bases from J, with 15 bases in between. The CDR3 nucleotides read TGCGCCAGCAGCTCTGGACCGGCTGATAAAGCTTTCTTT. As protein: CASSSGPADKAFF.

This clonotype was counted many times. V and J are TRBV28 and TRBJ2-7; D may match TRBD1 or TRBD2 (5 bases each). The CDR3 runs to 17 residues. In germline, CDR1 is MDHEN, CDR2 SYDVKM. The V end was cut by 5 bases, the J end by 1 base, with 21 bases between. Written as DNA, the CDR3 is TGTGCCAGCAGTCCCCCTCCCCCGGGGCGACCTTCCTACGAGCAGTACTTC. Translated: CASSPPPPGRPSYEQYF.

In this sample, this clonotype turned up many times. The rearrangement links TRBV5-5 to TRBJ1-1; D unresolved. The V gene lost 0 bases and the J gene lost 0 bases, with 6 bases spanning the gap. The V gene's germline CDR1 is SGHKS and CDR2 YYEKEE (reference sequence). CDR3 size: 14 residues. The CDR3 sequence is CASSLGQMNTEAFF. The CDR3 bases are TGTGCCAGCAGCTTGGGCCAGATGAACACTGAAGCTTTCTTT.

This clonotype was observed many times. The chain uses TRBV6-5 and TRBJ2-2; unclear D gene. Trimming took 0 bases from V and 5 from J, leaving 13 bases between them. The V gene's germline CDR1 is MNHEY and CDR2 SVGAGI. CDR3 length: 16 amino acids. CDR3 region: CASSYSGLSRTGELFF. The CDR3 DNA reads as TGTGCCAGCAGTTACTCTGGGCTCTCTAGGACCGGGGAGCTGTTTTTT.

The rearrangement links TRBV20-1 to TRBJ1-1; D ambiguous. The CDR3 loop spans 13 amino acids. The germline V gene encodes CDR1 DFQATT and CDR2 SNEGSKA (reference sequence). V dropped 5 bases and J dropped 1 base, with 11 bases sitting between them. CDR3 loop: CSALFNRNTEAFF. CDR3 nucleotides: TGCAGTGCTCTGTTTAACAGGAACACTGAAGCTTTCTTT.

This clonotype was picked up many times. The V call is TRBV2, the J call TRBJ1-2, with a possible D match to TRBD1 (5 bases). The CDR3 contains 12 residues. V was cut by 7 bases and J by 1 base, with 7 bases left in between. Germline CDR1 reads SNHLY; CDR2 reads FYNNEI. CDR3 amino acids: CASKGINYGYTF. The CDR3 nucleotides are TGTGCCAGCAAGGGGATTAACTATGGCTACACCTTC.

In its sample, this clonotype was seen many times. V gene TRBV6-1 combines with J gene TRBJ1-1; a possible D gene is TRBD1 (6 bases). The CDR3 consists of 14 residues. CDR1 and CDR2 from the germline V gene are MNHNS and SASEGT. The V end lost 11 bases, the J end lost 6 bases, and 22 bases lay between the germline ends. CDR3: CACQDRRIGAEAFF. As DNA, the CDR3 is TGTGCCTGCCAGGACAGACGGATCGGTGCTGAAGCTTTCTTT.

Of note for this clonotype: A much more abundant neighbour one base away suggests this may be a read error. The chain's CDR3 is CVSSPNILPETQYF. The CDR3 bases are TGTGTCAGCAGCCCGAACATATTGCCTGAGACCCAGTACTTC. This chain connects TRBV12-3 or TRBV12-4 to TRBJ2-5; D gene uncertain. The CDR3 is 14 residues long.